The sequence of this T cell receptor beta chain was determined in a study of Graves' ophthalmopathy and Graves' hyperthyroidism. Study-wide findings and caveats: Detected in blood as well were most expanded thyroid clonotypes with frequency above 0.001.

The germline V and J ends were trimmed by 2 bases and 1 base, with 11 bases remaining between them. Looked up from germline, CDR1 is MNHEY and CDR2 is SVGAGI. The CDR3 has 15 residues. Amplification targeted the TCR beta CDR3 regions, with RNA transcripts as the source material. The first round was an RT-PCR with HTBI primers, and the second round was a multiplex PCR. Each CDR3 protein is one row after TCRdb ran MiXCR on the multiplex PCR reads. Here the sample spans hundreds of thousands of distinct CDR3 sequences, approximately 15% being singletons. This clonotype has ten or more counts. What it recognizes is unknown. Exclusion applied to patients with other autoimmune diseases, uncontrolled infections, pregnancy or lactation. Clinical symptoms, serum thyroxine, TRAb, thyroid ultrasound and orbital computed tomography were relied on for diagnosis. From fresh peripheral blood, 8.5 to 10 ml in volume, the PBMCs were obtained.

This TCR derives from a woman younger than 45 with Graves' ophthalmopathy. The chain couples TRBV6-5 to TRBJ1-1; D is possibly TRBD1 (5 bases). The source material was blood. The CDR3 reads CASSYLGGSNTEAFF. CDR3 nucleotides: TGTGCCAGCAGTTACCTCGGGGGATCGAACACTGAAGCTTTCTTT.